One T cell receptor beta chain is described in this entry. The target antigen is unknown. The V and J ends lost 2 bases and 1 base respectively, with 5 bases between them. This CDR3 spans 13 amino acids. The germline V gene encodes CDR1 ENHRY and CDR2 SYGVKD. Treatment meaning: oral pan-JAK inhibitor, 5-10 mg twice daily. Sequencing used cDNA as its template, made by extracting RNA and reverse transcribing it. Here immunoSEQ multiplex PCR was the method, and the copy in TCRdb shows in-frame clones only, minus some. Of approximately 190,000 clones in the sample, more than 45% were seen once. This specimen belongs to a study of CD8+ T cells in alopecia areata. Study observations and caveats: Lesional tissue from the scalp (especially in alopecia totalis/universalis) showed higher clonality than normal scalp. Clarity of TCR sharing across patients fell short of that in mice, possibly HLA-related. Many of the expanded lesional clones endured in scalp and blood while on tofacitinib.

The sequence was obtained from a human donor with alopecia areata. The sample consisted of CD4+ T cells sorted from blood, taken at week 24, from a patient treated with tofacitinib. This chain links TRBV10-3 with TRBJ1-1; no reliable D call. The CDR3 DNA is TGTGCCATCAGTGAGGGCTCGAACACTGAAGCTTTCTTT. Translation gives CAISEGSNTEAFF.